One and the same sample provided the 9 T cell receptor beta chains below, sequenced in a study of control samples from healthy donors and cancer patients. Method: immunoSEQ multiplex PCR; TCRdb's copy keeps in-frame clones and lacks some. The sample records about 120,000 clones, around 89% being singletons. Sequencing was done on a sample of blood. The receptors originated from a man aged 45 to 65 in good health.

The CDR3, as DNA: TGTGCCAGCACCGACAGAGTATCATATGGCTACACCTTC. Encoded protein: CASTDRVSYGYTF. This sequence joins TRBV12-3 or TRBV12-4 and TRBJ1-2, with D possibly matching TRBD1 (5 bases). The CDR3 loop spans 13 amino acids. V was trimmed by 7 bases and J by 5 bases, leaving 14 bases between them.

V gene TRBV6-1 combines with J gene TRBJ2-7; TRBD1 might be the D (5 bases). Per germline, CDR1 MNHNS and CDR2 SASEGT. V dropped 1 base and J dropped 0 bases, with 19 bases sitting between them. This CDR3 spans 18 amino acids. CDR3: CASSEGREVAFFSYEQYF. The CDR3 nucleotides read TGTGCCAGCAGTGAAGGCAGGGAAGTGGCCTTTTTCTCCTACGAGCAGTACTTC.

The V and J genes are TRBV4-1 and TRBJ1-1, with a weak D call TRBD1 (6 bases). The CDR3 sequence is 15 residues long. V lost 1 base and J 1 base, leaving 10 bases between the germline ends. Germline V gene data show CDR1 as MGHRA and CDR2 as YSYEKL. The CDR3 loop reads CASSQGKGGNTEAFF. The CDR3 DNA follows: TGCGCCAGCAGCCAAGGGAAGGGGGGGAACACTGAAGCTTTCTTT.

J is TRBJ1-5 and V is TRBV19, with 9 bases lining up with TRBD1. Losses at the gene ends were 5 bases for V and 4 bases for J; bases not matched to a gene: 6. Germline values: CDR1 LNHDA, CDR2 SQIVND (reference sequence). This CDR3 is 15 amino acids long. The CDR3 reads CASSFAGTGNQPQHF. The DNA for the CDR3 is TGTGCCAGTAGTTTTGCCGGGACAGGGAATCAGCCCCAGCATTTT.

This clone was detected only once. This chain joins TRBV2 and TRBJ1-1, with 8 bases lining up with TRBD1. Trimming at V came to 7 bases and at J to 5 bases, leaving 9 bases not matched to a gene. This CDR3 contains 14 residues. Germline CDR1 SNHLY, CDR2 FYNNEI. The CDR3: CASKIRGPGTEAFF. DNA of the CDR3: TGTGCCAGCAAGATCAGGGGGCCGGGGACTGAAGCTTTCTTT.

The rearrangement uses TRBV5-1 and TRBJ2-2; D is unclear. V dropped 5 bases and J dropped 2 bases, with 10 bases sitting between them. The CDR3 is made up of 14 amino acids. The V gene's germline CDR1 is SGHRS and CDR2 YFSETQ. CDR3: CASSSELNTGELFF. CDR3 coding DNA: TGCGCCAGCAGTTCAGAACTTAACACCGGGGAGCTGTTTTTT.

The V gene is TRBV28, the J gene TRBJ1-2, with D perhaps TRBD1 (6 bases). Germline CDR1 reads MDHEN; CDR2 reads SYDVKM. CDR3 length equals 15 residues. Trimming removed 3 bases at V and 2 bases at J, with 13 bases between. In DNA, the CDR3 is TGTGCCAGCAGTTTCCCCCAGGGGTCCAACTATGGCTACACCTTC. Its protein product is CASSFPQGSNYGYTF.

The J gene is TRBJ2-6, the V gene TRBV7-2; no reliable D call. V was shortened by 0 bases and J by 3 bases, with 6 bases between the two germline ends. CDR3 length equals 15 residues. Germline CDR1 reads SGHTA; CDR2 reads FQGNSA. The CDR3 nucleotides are TGTGCCAGCAGCTTAGCGACGGGTGGGGCCAACGTCCTGACTTTC. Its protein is CASSLATGGANVLTF. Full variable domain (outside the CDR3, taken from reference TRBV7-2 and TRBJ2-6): GAGVSQSPSNKVTEKGKDVELRCDPISGHTALYWYRQSLGQGLEFLIYFQGNSAPDKSGLPSDRFSAERTGGSVSTLTIQRTQQEDSAVYLCASSLATGGANVLTFGAGSRLTVL.

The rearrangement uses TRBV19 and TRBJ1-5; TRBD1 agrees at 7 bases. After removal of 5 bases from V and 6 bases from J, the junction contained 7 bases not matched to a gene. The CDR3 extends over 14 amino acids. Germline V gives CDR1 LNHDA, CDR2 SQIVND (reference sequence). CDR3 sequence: CASSWQGGFQPQHF. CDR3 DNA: TGTGCCAGTAGTTGGCAGGGGGGCTTTCAGCCCCAGCATTTT.